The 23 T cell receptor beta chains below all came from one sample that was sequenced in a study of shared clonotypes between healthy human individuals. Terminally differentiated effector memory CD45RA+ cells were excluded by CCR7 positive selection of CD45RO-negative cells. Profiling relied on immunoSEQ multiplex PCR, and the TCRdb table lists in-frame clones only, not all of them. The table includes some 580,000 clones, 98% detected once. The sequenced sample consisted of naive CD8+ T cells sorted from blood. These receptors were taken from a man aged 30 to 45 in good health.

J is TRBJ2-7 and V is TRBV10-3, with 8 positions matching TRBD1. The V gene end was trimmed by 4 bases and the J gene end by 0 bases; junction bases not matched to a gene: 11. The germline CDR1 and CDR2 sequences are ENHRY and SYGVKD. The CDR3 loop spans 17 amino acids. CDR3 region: CAISGGSMGQASYEQYF. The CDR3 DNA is TGTGCCATCAGTGGGGGGTCCATGGGACAGGCCTCCTACGAGCAGTACTTC.

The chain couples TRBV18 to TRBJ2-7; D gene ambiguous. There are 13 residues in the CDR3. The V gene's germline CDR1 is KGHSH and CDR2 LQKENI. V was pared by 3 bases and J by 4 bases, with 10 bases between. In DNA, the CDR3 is TGTGCCAGCTCACCGATCGGGCCGTACGAGCAGTACTTC. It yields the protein CASSPIGPYEQYF.

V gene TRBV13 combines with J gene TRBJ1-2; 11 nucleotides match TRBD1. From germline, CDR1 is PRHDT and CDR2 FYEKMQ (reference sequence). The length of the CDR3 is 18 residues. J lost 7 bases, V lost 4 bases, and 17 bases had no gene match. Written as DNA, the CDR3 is TGTGCCAGCAGCTCGCCTCGGACAGGGGGCCACAGGATAGGTGGCTACACCTTC. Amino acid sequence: CASSSPRTGGHRIGGYTF.

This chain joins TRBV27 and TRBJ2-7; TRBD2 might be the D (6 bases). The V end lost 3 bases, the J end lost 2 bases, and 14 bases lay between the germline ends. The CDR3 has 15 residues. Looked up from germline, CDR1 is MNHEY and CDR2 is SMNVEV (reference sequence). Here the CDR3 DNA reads TGTGCCAGCAGTTTTTCCGTGGGAGGTACCTACGAGCAGTACTTC. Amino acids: CASSFSVGGTYEQYF.

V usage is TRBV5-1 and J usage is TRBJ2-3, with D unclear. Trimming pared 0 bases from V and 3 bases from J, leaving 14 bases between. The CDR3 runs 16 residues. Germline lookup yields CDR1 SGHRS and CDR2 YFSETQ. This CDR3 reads CASSLVPVGTTDTQYF. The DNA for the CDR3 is TGCGCCAGCAGCTTGGTGCCCGTGGGCACGACAGATACGCAGTATTTT.

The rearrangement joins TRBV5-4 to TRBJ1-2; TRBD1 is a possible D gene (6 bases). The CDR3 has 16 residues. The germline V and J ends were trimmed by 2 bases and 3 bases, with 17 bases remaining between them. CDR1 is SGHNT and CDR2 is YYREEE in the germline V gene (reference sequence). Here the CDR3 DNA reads TGTGCCAGCAGCTTATTGGGGGGCCGCGGTGACTATGGCTACACCTTC. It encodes CASSLLGGRGDYGYTF.

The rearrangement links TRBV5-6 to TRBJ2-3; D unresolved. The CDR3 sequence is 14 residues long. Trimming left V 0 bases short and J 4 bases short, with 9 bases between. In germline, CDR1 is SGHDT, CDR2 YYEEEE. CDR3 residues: CASSLEFLSDTQYF. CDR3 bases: TGTGCCAGCAGCTTGGAGTTTTTGTCAGATACGCAGTATTTT.

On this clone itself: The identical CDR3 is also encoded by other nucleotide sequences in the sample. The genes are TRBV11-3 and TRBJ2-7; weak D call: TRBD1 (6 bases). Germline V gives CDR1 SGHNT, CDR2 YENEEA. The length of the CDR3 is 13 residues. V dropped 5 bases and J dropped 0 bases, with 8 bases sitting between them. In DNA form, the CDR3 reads TGTGCCAGCAGCCCGGACAGCTCCTACGAGCAGTACTTC. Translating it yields CASSPDSSYEQYF. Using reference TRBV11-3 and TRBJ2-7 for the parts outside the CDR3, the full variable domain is EAGVVQSPRYKIIEKKQPVAFWCNPISGHNTLYWYLQNLGQGPELLIRYENEEAVDDSQLPKDRFSAERLKGVDSTLKIQPAELGDSAVYLCASSPDSSYEQYFGPGTRLTVT.

CDR3 sequence: CASSQDSPGQGGGYGYTF. In DNA form, the CDR3 reads TGTGCCAGCAGCCAAGATAGTCCTGGCCAGGGGGGTGGCTATGGCTACACCTTC. J is TRBJ1-2 and V is TRBV14, with 7 bases identical to TRBD1. V gave up 0 bases and J gave up 4 bases; unmatched junction bases: 14. CDR3 length equals 18 residues. Germline V lookup: CDR1 SGHDN, CDR2 FVKESK.

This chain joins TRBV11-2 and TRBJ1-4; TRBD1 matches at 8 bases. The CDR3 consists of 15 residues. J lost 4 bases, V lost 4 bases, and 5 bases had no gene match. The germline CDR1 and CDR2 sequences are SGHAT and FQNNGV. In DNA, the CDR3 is TGTGCCAGCAGCTACTACAGGGGGGATAATGAAAAACTGTTTTTT. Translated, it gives CASSYYRGDNEKLFF.

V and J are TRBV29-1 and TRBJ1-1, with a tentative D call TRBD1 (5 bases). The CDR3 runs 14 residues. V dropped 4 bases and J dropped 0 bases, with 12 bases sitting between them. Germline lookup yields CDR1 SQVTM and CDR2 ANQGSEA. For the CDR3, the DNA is TGCAGCGTTGGCTGGGGACCCGTGAACACTGAAGCTTTCTTT. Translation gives CSVGWGPVNTEAFF.

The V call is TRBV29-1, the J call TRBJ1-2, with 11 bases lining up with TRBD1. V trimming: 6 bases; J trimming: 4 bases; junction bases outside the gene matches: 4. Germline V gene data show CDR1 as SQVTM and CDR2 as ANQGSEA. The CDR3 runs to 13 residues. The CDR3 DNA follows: TGCAGCGTGAGGACAGGGGGCGGCTATGGCTACACCTTC. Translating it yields CSVRTGGGYGYTF.

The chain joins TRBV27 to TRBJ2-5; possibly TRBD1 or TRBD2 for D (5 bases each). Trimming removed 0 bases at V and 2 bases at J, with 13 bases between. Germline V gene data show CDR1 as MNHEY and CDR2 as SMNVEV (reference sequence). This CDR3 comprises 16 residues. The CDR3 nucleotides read TGTGCCAGCAGTTTATCGCCGGGACCTGCTCAAGAGACCCAGTACTTC. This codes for CASSLSPGPAQETQYF.

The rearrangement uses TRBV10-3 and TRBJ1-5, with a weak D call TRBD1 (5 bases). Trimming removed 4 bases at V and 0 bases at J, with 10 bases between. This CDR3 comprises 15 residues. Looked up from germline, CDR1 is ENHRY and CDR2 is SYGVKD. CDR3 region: CAISGSGDSNQPQHF. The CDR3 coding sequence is TGTGCCATCAGTGGTTCGGGGGATAGCAATCAGCCCCAGCATTTT.

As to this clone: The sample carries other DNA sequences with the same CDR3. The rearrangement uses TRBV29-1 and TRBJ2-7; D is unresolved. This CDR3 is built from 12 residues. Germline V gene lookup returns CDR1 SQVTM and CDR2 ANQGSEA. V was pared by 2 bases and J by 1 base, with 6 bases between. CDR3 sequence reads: CSVESGSYEQYF. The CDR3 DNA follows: TGCAGCGTTGAATCCGGGTCCTACGAGCAGTACTTC.

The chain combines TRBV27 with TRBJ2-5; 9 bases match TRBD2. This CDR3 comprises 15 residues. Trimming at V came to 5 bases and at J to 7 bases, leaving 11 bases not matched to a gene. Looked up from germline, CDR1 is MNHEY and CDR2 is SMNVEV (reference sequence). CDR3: CASSPGAGGVWTQYF. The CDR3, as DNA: TGTGCCAGCAGTCCTGGAGCGGGAGGCGTCTGGACCCAGTACTTC.

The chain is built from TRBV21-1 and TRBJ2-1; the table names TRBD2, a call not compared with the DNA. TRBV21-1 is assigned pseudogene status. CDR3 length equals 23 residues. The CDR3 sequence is CASSRGGLLAAGVSSPRGNEQFF. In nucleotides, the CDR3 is TGTGCCAGCAGCAGAGGGGGACTGCTAGCGGCGGGAGTGTCTTCCCCACGGGGGAATGAGCAGTTCTTC.

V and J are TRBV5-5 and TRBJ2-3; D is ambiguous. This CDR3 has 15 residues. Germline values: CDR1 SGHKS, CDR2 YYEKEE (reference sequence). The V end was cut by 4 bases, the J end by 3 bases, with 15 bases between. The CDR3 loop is CASSPRWGMTDTQYF. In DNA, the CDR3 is TGTGCCAGCAGCCCGAGGTGGGGTATGACAGATACGCAGTATTTT.

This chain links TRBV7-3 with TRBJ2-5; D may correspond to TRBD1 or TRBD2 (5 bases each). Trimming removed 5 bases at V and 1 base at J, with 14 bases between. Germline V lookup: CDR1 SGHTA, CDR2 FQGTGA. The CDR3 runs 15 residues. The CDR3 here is CASSPTGRTQETQYF. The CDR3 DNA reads TGTGCCAGCAGCCCAACGGGACGTACCCAAGAGACCCAGTACTTC.

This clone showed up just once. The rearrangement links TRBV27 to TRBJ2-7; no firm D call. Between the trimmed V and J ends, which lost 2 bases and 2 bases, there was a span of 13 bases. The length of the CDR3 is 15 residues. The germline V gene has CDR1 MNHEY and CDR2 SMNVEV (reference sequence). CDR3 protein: CASSLKGEGTYEQYF. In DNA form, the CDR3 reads TGTGCCAGCAGTTTAAAGGGTGAAGGGACCTACGAGCAGTACTTC.

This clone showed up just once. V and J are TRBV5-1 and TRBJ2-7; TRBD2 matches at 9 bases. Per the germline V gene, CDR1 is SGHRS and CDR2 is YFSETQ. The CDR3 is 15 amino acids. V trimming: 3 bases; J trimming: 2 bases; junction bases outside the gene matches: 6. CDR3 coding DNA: TGCGCCAGCAGCTCTTTAGCGGGAGTGGCCTACGAGCAGTACTTC. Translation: CASSSLAGVAYEQYF.

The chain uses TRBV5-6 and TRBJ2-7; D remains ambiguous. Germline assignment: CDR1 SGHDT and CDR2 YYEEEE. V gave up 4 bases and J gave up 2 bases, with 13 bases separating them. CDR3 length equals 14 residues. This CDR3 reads CASSPPGRTYEQYF. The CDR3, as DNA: TGTGCCAGCAGCCCTCCGGGTCGAACCTACGAGCAGTACTTC.

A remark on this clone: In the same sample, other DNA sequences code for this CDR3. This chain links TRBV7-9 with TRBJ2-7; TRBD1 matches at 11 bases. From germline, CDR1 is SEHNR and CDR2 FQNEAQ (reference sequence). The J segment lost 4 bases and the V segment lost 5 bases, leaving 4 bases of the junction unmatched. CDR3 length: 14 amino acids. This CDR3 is CASSPGQGAYEQYF. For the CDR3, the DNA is TGTGCCAGCAGCCCCGGACAGGGGGCGTACGAGCAGTACTTC.